In this sample, the clone carrying this T cell receptor (beta chain) turned up many times. The unsorted libraries originated from 2 million PBMCs kept at -80 C. The record originates from a study of neurological immune-mediated disorders. Template-switch 5'RACE cDNA synthesis added a 10-nucleotide unique molecular identifier. A single run covered 15-18 subjects with over 170 million TCR-beta sequences. TCRdb fed the 5' RACE reads into MiXCR, producing one record per CDR3 protein. The table includes roughly 80,000 distinct CDR3 sequences, 17% detected once. Trimming removed 1 base at V and 2 bases at J, with 10 bases between. The CDR3 has 14 residues. Germline-derived CDR1 and CDR2 are SGHRS and YFSETQ.

The sample comprised PBMCs. The V gene is TRBV5-1, the J gene TRBJ2-7; D possibly corresponds to TRBD1 (6 bases). This receptor was obtained from a woman in her forties in good health. The CDR3, as DNA: TGCGCCAGCAGCTTGAGGGACAATGCCTACGAGCAGTACTTC. Its translation: CASSLRDNAYEQYF.